This T cell receptor beta chain was recorded in a study of identical twins. The CDR3 totals 13 residues. Trimming took 5 bases from V and 8 from J, leaving 16 bases between them. This clonotype was counted a few times. One entry per CDR3 protein, called by TCRdb with MiXCR from the 5' RACE reads. The sample contains about 690,000 distinct CDR3 sequences, 21% of which appear only once. Another study also made use of these data, one on T cells expressing NK-cell markers.

Sequencing was carried out using PBMCs. The chain carries TRBV12-3 or TRBV12-4 and TRBJ2-7; D gene uncertain. The source of this sequence is a woman under 30 in good health. Written as DNA, the CDR3 is TGTGCCAGCAGTGGGAAACACAGTGGGCAGCAGTACTTC. It is translated as CASSGKHSGQQYF.